The present T cell receptor beta chain was sequenced within a study of CD8 T cells in ankylosing spondylitis. This clonotype was observed many times. The ends were cut back, 2 bases at V and 4 bases at J, with 15 bases in the middle. There are 16 residues in the CDR3. The germline gives CDR1 LNHDA, CDR2 SQIVND (reference sequence). TCRdb itself ran the 5' RACE reads through MiXCR, one entry per CDR3 protein. The repertoire holds 90,000 to 120,000 distinct CDR3 sequences, with less than 25% as singletons. This receptor was obtained from a male donor with ankylosing spondylitis. Sequencing was performed on synovial fluid, either unsorted or a sorted T cell fraction (not recorded which). The chain has TRBV19 and TRBJ1-5; weak D call: TRBD1 (6 bases). Written as DNA, the CDR3 is TGTGCCAGTAGTATATCGCCAGGGGATCGGAATCAGCCCCAGCATTTT. Translated: CASSISPGDRNQPQHF.